This T cell receptor (beta chain) was found in a study of blood T cell repertoires in COVID-19. Method: immunoSEQ multiplex PCR; TCRdb's copy keeps in-frame clones and lacks some. The data show some 190,000 clones, roughly 80% seen once. Deletions cut 3 bases from V and 4 bases from J, with 9 bases between. The CDR3 totals 13 residues. The TCR sequence derives from a human donor in a cohort sampled during active COVID-19. The sequenced material came from peripheral blood. This chain links TRBV12-3 or TRBV12-4 with TRBJ1-2; the D is unclear. The CDR3 sequence is CASSFRGVYGYTF. The CDR3 DNA is TGTGCCAGCAGTTTTCGCGGGGTCTATGGCTACACCTTC.